These 2 T cell receptor beta chains share one sample of origin, sequenced in a study of shared T cell receptors in the human thymus (dated by TCRdb to 2020 to 2023). The receptor library was made with the immunoSEQ multiplex PCR assay. As stored in TCRdb, this immuneACCESS dataset retains in-frame rearrangements with V and J assigned. A fraction of the clones does not appear; measured against another copy, unresolved V genes explain less than half of the discrepancy, and the remainder lacks a known reason. This sample lists 640,000 or so clones; about 89% were detected once. 0.0094% of the sample comes from the top ten. The sample also formed part of further work on human thymus T cells.

Material: thymocytes. The receptors here all came from a boy younger than two with a congenital heart defect. Donor details come from another sample of the same person, matched by shared clones.

The CDR3: CASSSTRTGMNTEAFF. The CDR3 DNA reads TGTGCCAGCAGCTCTACTAGGACAGGGATGAACACTGAAGCTTTCTTT. The V gene is TRBV7-2, the J gene TRBJ1-1, with 8 nucleotides matching TRBD1. The germline CDR1 and CDR2 sequences are SGHTA and FQGNSA. The CDR3 spans 16 residues. Trimming removed 4 bases from V and 0 bases from J; junction bases left unmatched: 7.

In the case of this clone: Germline and junction disagree at one end, which may indicate a read error. The chain has TRBV28 and TRBJ2-7; D is perhaps TRBD2 (7 bases). The CDR3 is 13 amino acids. Germline V CDR1 and CDR2: MDHEN, SYDVKM. CDR3 protein: CASWWGGSHEQYF. CDR3 sequence (DNA): TGTGCCAGCTGGTGGGGGGGCTCCCACGAGCAGTACTTC.